What follows is one T cell receptor (beta chain) and its context. The ends were cut back, 6 bases at V and 1 base at J, with 18 bases in the middle. CDR1 is SGHRS and CDR2 is YFSETQ in the germline V gene. The length of the CDR3 is 16 residues. The sample belongs to a study of blood T cell repertoires in COVID-19. Study-wide context: Both acute and convalescent COVID-19 samples were obtained from the United States, Italy and Spain. Nucleic acid was either cDNA or gDNA, and it came from T cells, B-cell-depleted T cells, or PBMCs.

In the authors' methods: From reference gene primer amplification, estimates of nucleated cell counts were derived. The table came from immunoSEQ multiplex PCR; TCRdb's copy has only in-frame clones and leaves some out. V and J calls and clone size are as listed in that table; D and trimming were resolved from the DNA. The sample holds 220,000 or so clones, approximately 91% seen once. Sample: peripheral blood. This TCR was recovered from a man between 60 and 75 years old who had recovered from COVID-19. This rearrangement joins TRBV5-1 to TRBJ2-3; TRBD2 is a possible D gene (6 bases). CDR3 sequence (DNA): TGCGCCAGCACCGCCCCGCCGGGGGTCGGCACAGATACGCAGTATTTT. Protein: CASTAPPGVGTDTQYF.